The present entry profiles one T cell receptor (beta chain) with its context. This entry is derived from a study of cytomegalovirus exposure and HLA in healthy donors. V lost 3 bases and J lost 4; bases outside the gene matches: 4. This CDR3 comprises 14 residues. CDR1 and CDR2 (germline): MRHNA, SNTAGT. 60 Vbeta and 13 Jbeta primers were used in PCR. Data came from immunoSEQ multiplex PCR; TCRdb stores just in-frame clones and leaves some out. The sample records some 120,000 clones, around 80% being singletons. There were likely unrecorded immune exposures, though donors were nominally healthy when sampled.

The TCR originated in a woman aged 18-29 years in good health and CMV-seronegative. Sequences were obtained from PBMCs. The rearrangement links TRBV6-4 to TRBJ2-3, with 7 bases lining up with TRBD1. Here the CDR3 reads CASSERQGPDTQYF. CDR3 DNA: TGTGCCAGCAGTGAGCGACAGGGTCCAGATACGCAGTATTTT.